A selection of T cell receptor beta chains follows, all from one sample in a study of blood T cells in healthy people across ages. TCRdb ran MiXCR on the 5' RACE reads and lists one entry per CDR3 protein. The sample shows around 1,000,000 distinct CDR3 sequences, almost 25% of them seen only once. The same data also went into a second study, on T cells of mothers and their children.

The specimen was blood. The receptors shown here come from a girl aged 2-10 years in good health. Both conserved end residues are part of each CDR3. The order of the fields is V gene, clone size, CDR3 length, CDR3 protein. Clone size appears in some rows only: once, few, many, or a class for an expanded clone.

>TRBV28|once|13
CASSLPWGEKLFF
>TRBV29-1|few|14
CSVALGLHTDTQYF
>TRBV6-1|few|14
CASSEGLAAETQYF
>TRBV24-1|.|13
CATSELQTGKLFF
>TRBV7-2|.|14
CASSPYTGPHGYTF
>TRBV4-2|.|17
CASETVAGGQVTGELFF
>TRBV7-2|.|14
CASSHGGSDQPQHF
>TRBV12-5|few|14
CASGLVPYNQPQHF
>TRBV28|.|14
CASTPGIITDTQYF
>TRBV24-1|few|11
CATIGNNEQFF
>TRBV19|few|15
CASSSRESSGNTIYF
>TRBV6-2/TRBV6-3|.|14
CASSPPRGTYEQYF
>TRBV29-1|few|13
CSVVGTAQETQYF
>TRBV7-9|few|17
CASSTGLIGVRNTEAFF
>TRBV5-1|.|15
CASSLTGGNQETQYF
>TRBV7-2|few|12
CASSTRGDEQYF
>TRBV10-3|.|14
CAISGQRSTDTQYF
>TRBV7-2|.|15
CASSPASAIPYEQYF
>TRBV3-1|.|18
CASSQAGQTGSVNEKLFF
>TRBV4-2|.|16
CASSPLDGSRDYGYTF
>TRBV20-1|.|14
CSARLAGLVYEQFF
>TRBV6-5|few|14
CASSYSGGIYGYTF
>TRBV4-1|.|14
CASSQDSRPDTQYF
>TRBV4-1|.|15
CASSQERGSSYEQYF
>TRBV29-1|.|14
CSVAGGSLYNEQFF
>TRBV27|many|15
CASSPLARSYNEQFF
>TRBV5-1|.|18
CASSPRTAYTSGANVLTF
>TRBV7-2|few|12
CASSWISNEQFF
>TRBV15|few|14
CATSLEIAGDTQYF
>TRBV5-1|.|15
CASSLEAGRENIQYF
>TRBV28|few|15
CASRGSEVPPYEQYF
>TRBV27|.|13
CASTTSSSYEQYF
>TRBV11-2|few|16
CASSLALSGTKSGQYF
>TRBV29-1|few|14
CSVGTGGMNTEAFF
>TRBV7-3|.|14
CASSSNPGADTQYF
>TRBV3-1|.|16
CASSQVVSREQETQYF
>TRBV3-1|few|15
CASSQALRAQETQYF
>TRBV24-1|many|13
CATEYLAKNIQYF
>TRBV28|few|14
CASRLGVPGQPQHF
>TRBV6-2/TRBV6-3|.|16
CASIPDGGRGEETQYF
>TRBV12-3/TRBV12-4|few|12
CASNPGTGELFF
>TRBV15|few|13
CATSSRDQETQYF
>TRBV7-9|few|15
CASSFRTQNTGELFF
>TRBV7-9|few|15
CASSFSDRGYTEAFF
>TRBV28|few|14
CASSLINDQETQYF
>TRBV29-1|few|11
CSTLGGVGCTF
>TRBV5-1|.|13
CASSLASGTEAFF
>TRBV6-1|.|15
CASSGDRSSYNEQFF
>TRBV25-1|few|12
CASSATQGRQYF
>TRBV20-1|.|13
CSAREAGENIQYF
>TRBV7-2|.|14
CASSLEFGEETQYF
>TRBV5-1|.|15
CASSLYGADTGELFF
>TRBV4-1|.|14
CASSQEARLYEQYF
>TRBV5-1|many|14
CASSPQGRNTEAFF
>TRBV7-9|many|13
CASSGLAQETQYF
>TRBV12-3/TRBV12-4|many|19
CASSLSRGRGGHGTETQYF
>TRBV29-1|few|15
CSVKRGITDTGELFF
>TRBV4-2|.|15
CASSQEAQLAGEQFF